This entry lists 15 T cell receptor beta chains sequenced from one sample in a study of metastatic and nonmetastatic thyroid tumors. All patients were treatment-naive before thyroid surgery. TCRdb redid the clone calls on the PCR reads using MiXCR. The data show more than 25,000 clones, 10% to 14% seen once. The sample consisted of blood. The receptors were gathered from a female donor with papillary thyroid cancer or a benign thyroid nodule (not recorded which). Some clones in this sample may be carry-over from other donors' samples.

This clone was detected many times. This chain links TRBV6-4 with TRBJ2-2; 8 positions match TRBD2. V trimming: 4 bases; J trimming: 1 base; junction bases outside the gene matches: 20. The germline CDR1 and CDR2 sequences are MRHNA and SNTAGT. This CDR3 is built from 21 residues. CDR3 region: CASSALPDLGVTSGNTGELFF. The DNA for the CDR3 is TGTGCCAGCAGTGCTCTGCCCGATCTGGGTGTTACTAGCGGGAACACCGGGGAGCTGTTTTTT.

This clone was counted ten times or more. This chain connects TRBV6-5 to TRBJ1-4; no firm D call. CDR3 length: 12 residues. Germline V gene sequence: CDR1 MNHEY, CDR2 SVGAGI. Trimming left V 4 bases short and J 7 bases short, with 7 bases between. The CDR3 spells CASSSSPEKLFF. For the CDR3, the DNA is TGTGCCAGCAGTTCCTCACCTGAAAAACTGTTTTTT.

This clone has a count of ten or more. This chain uses TRBV20-1 with TRBJ2-5; D is ambiguous. From germline, CDR1 is DFQATT and CDR2 SNEGSKA (reference sequence). V lost 0 bases and J 4 bases, leaving 9 bases between the germline ends. The CDR3 loop spans 13 amino acids. For the CDR3, the DNA is TGCAGTGCTAGAGATGTGGACCGAGAGACCCAGTACTTC. Translating it yields CSARDVDRETQYF.

Relative to its sample, this clone is medium-sized. CDR3 sequence (DNA): TGTGCCAGCAGTGAAGCGGGGGGACAGGGAAATTCACCCCTCCACTTT. Amino acid sequence: CASSEAGGQGNSPLHF. The chain employs TRBV6-1 and TRBJ1-6, with TRBD1 identical over 9 bases. CDR3 size: 16 residues. Trimming cost V 0 bases and J 7 bases; bases outside gene matches: 4. CDR1 and CDR2 (germline): MNHNS, SASEGT.

This clone was recorded at least ten times. The gene calls are TRBV18 and TRBJ2-7, with D perhaps assigned TRBD1 or TRBD2 (5 bases each). Germline values: CDR1 KGHSH, CDR2 LQKENI. V was trimmed by 5 bases and J by 6 bases, leaving 20 bases between them. The CDR3 has 15 amino acids. CDR3 bases: TGTGCCAGCTCATCTGACCGGGGCCCACCTGGCGAGCAGTACTTC. Its protein product is CASSSDRGPPGEQYF.

At least ten counts were recorded for this clone. The chain combines TRBV5-1 with TRBJ2-1; perhaps TRBD2 as D (6 bases). Germline V gene sequence: CDR1 SGHRS, CDR2 YFSETQ. The CDR3 consists of 17 residues. Trimming stripped 4 bases from V and 0 bases from J, with 17 bases between. The DNA of the CDR3 is TGCGCCAGCAGCGGTGGAATCCGGGGGAGCTCCTACAATGAGCAGTTCTTC. Translation: CASSGGIRGSSYNEQFF.

Concerning this clone itself: Its ends do not fully match the called genes, so a read error is possible. This chain joins TRBV4-1 and TRBJ2-6; 7 bases fit TRBD1. The CDR3 is 18 residues long. Germline CDR1 is MGHRA and CDR2 is YSYEKL. The CDR3, as DNA: TGCGCCATCAGCCCGATCCCGACAGGGCGTTCGGGGGCCAACGTCCTGACTTTC. It yields the protein CAISPIPTGRSGANVLTF.

This clone showed up many times. This chain uses TRBV4-1 with TRBJ1-6; D gene ambiguous. The CDR3 runs to 16 residues. From germline, CDR1 is MGHRA and CDR2 YSYEKL. V lost 0 bases and J 6 bases, leaving 12 bases between the germline ends. In nucleotides, the CDR3 is TGCGCCAGCAGCCAAGATCTAACAGCTTCTAATTCACCCCTCCACTTT. This encodes CASSQDLTASNSPLHF.

This clone was seen repeatedly, ten times or more. The chain couples TRBV20-1 to TRBJ2-1; 9 bases are a match to TRBD2. Trimming removed 3 bases from V and 8 bases from J; junction bases left unmatched: 8. The CDR3 extends over 14 amino acids. The V gene's germline CDR1 is DFQATT and CDR2 SNEGSKA (reference sequence). The CDR3 spells CSARFSGLAHEQFF. CDR3 nucleotides: TGCAGTGCTAGGTTCTCAGGACTAGCGCATGAGCAGTTCTTC.

The sample holds a few counts of this clone. The chain couples TRBV6-1 to TRBJ1-5, with TRBD1 matching 10 bases. Germline values: CDR1 MNHNS, CDR2 SASEGT. The CDR3 sequence is 15 residues long. With 6 bases clipped from V and 6 bases from J, the junction kept 8 bases outside the gene matches. For the CDR3, the DNA is TGTGCCAGCAGCCCCGGACAGGGGGGAGGTCAGCCCCAGCATTTT. It codes for CASSPGQGGGQPQHF.

This clone has a count of ten or more. CDR3 sequence reads: CASTAGLAGGREQFF. CDR3 bases: TGTGCCAGCACAGCCGGACTAGCGGGAGGACGGGAGCAGTTCTTC. The gene calls are TRBV11-2 and TRBJ2-1; 14 bases agree with TRBD2. CDR1 SGHAT and CDR2 FQNNGV come from the germline V gene. The CDR3 consists of 15 residues. V lost 7 bases to trimming and J lost 10 bases; unmatched junction nucleotides: 9. Full variable domain (rest looked up from reference TRBV11-2 and TRBJ2-1): EAGVAQSPRYKIIEKRQSVAFWCNPISGHATLYWYQQILGQGPKLLIQFQNNGVVDDSQLPKDRFSAERLKGVDSTLKIQPAKLEDSAVYLCASTAGLAGGREQFFGPGTRLTVL.

This clone was counted ten times or more. An end of the junction differs from the germline gene, which may be a read error. This rearrangement joins TRBV24-1 to TRBJ2-3; 8 bases line up with TRBD1. Germline CDR1 is KGHDR and CDR2 is SFDVKD. The length of the CDR3 is 14 residues. CDR3 in DNA: TGTGTCACCAGTCAACAGGGGGGCTCAGATACGCAGTATTTT. This encodes CVTSQQGGSDTQYF.

This clone is categorized as medium-sized. This chain joins TRBV6-5 and TRBJ2-1; either TRBD1 or TRBD2 may fit D (5 bases each). Per the germline V gene, CDR1 is MNHEY and CDR2 is SVGAGI. The CDR3 spans 15 residues. The V end lost 0 bases, the J end lost 8 bases, and 14 bases lay between the germline ends. CDR3 in amino acids: CASSYSVSREYEQFF. The CDR3 DNA reads TGTGCCAGCAGTTACTCGGTCTCCAGGGAGTATGAGCAGTTCTTC.

This clone was detected ten times or more. J is TRBJ2-7 and V is TRBV7-2; D remains ambiguous. V gave up 5 bases and J gave up 7 bases, with 9 bases separating them. CDR1 and CDR2 (germline): SGHTA, FQGNSA. The CDR3 has 11 amino acids. The CDR3 nucleotides are TGTGCCAGCAGCCCCTCGCGAGAGCAGTACTTC. It specifies CASSPSREQYF.

This clone was counted only a few times. V is TRBV6-1 and J is TRBJ1-6; D possibly corresponds to TRBD1 (6 bases). Trimming shortened V by 6 bases and J by 6 bases, and 9 bases separated the two germline ends. The CDR3 runs 13 residues. Germline V gene lookup returns CDR1 MNHNS and CDR2 SASEGT. The CDR3 DNA reads TGTGCCAGCAGCCAGGACAGTAATTCACCCCTCCACTTT. As protein: CASSQDSNSPLHF.